One and the same sample provided the 7 T cell receptor beta chains below, sequenced in a study of T cells in Graves' hyperthyroidism and ophthalmopathy. TCR beta CDR3 sequences were amplified from RNA transcripts. RT-PCR in the first round (using the HTBI primer set) targeted the TCR CDR3. TCRdb re-derived calls from the multiplex PCR reads in MiXCR, one entry per CDR3 protein. The data show about 640,000 distinct CDR3 sequences, around 20% seen once. What was sequenced was blood. All receptors come from a man aged 25-45 years with Graves' ophthalmopathy.

This sequence joins TRBV6-2 or TRBV6-3 and TRBJ2-3, with no clear D. The CDR3 length is 13 residues. Deletions cut 5 bases from V and 8 bases from J, with 14 bases between. The germline gives CDR1 MNHEY, CDR2 SVGEGT. CDR3 amino acids: CASSPSSRGTQYF. CDR3 coding DNA: TGTGCCAGCAGTCCCTCCTCGCGAGGTACGCAGTATTTT.

The table lists this clonotype with a few counts. V usage is TRBV28 and J usage is TRBJ2-5; D remains unclear. CDR1 and CDR2 (germline): MDHEN, SYDVKM. The V end lost 4 bases, the J end lost 2 bases, and 14 bases lay between the germline ends. The CDR3 has 15 amino acids. CDR3: CASSSDTGLQETQYF. DNA of the CDR3: TGTGCCAGCAGTTCAGACACGGGTTTGCAAGAGACCCAGTACTTC.

This clonotype showed up many times. One end of the junction does not line up with germline, which may come from a read error. The genes are TRBV5-1 and TRBJ2-7, with D tentatively TRBD1 or TRBD2 (5 bases each). The CDR3 has 15 residues. Germline V gives CDR1 SGHRS, CDR2 YFSETQ. Here the CDR3 reads CASSLAGTATYEQYF. Here the CDR3 DNA reads TGTGCCAGCAGCTTAGCAGGGACGGCGACCTACGAGCAGTACTTC.

The genes are TRBV5-1 and TRBJ1-1; D not resolved. V was clipped by 4 bases and J by 1 base, with 8 bases between them. Germline lookup yields CDR1 SGHRS and CDR2 YFSETQ. The CDR3 totals 13 residues. This CDR3 reads CASSETPNTEAFF. Here the CDR3 DNA reads TGCGCCAGCAGCGAGACACCGAACACTGAAGCTTTCTTT.

This clonotype was recorded many times. The rearrangement links TRBV28 to TRBJ2-7, with D possibly TRBD1 on 7 matching bases. Germline values: CDR1 MDHEN, CDR2 SYDVKM. The V gene lost 2 bases and the J gene lost 2 bases, with 13 bases spanning the gap. This CDR3 comprises 15 residues. The CDR3 DNA reads as TGTGCCAGCAGTTTACCCAGGGGGGCCACCTACGAGCAGTACTTC. Protein: CASSLPRGATYEQYF.

In this sample, this clonotype turned up a few times. The CDR3 here is CASSTLEDTQYF. DNA of the CDR3: TGTGCCAGTAGTACCTTGGAGGATACGCAGTATTTT. The chain is built from TRBV19 and TRBJ2-3; the D is unclear. V lost 4 bases and J 6 bases, leaving 8 bases between the germline ends. The length of the CDR3 is 12 residues. Germline-derived CDR1 and CDR2 are LNHDA and SQIVND (reference sequence). Looking up the rest from reference TRBV19 and TRBJ2-3 gives the full variable domain: DGGITQSPKYLFRKEGQNVTLSCEQNLNHDAMYWYRQDPGQGLRLIYYSQIVNDFQKGDIAEGYSVSREKKESFPLTVTSAQKNPTAFYLCASSTLEDTQYFGPGTRLTVL.

This clonotype was picked up many times. DNA for the CDR3: TGTGCCAGCAGGAACCGGGACAGGGGAGGGAGCTACGAGCAGTACTTC. The encoded protein is CASRNRDRGGSYEQYF. The V gene is TRBV6-1, the J gene TRBJ2-7; 10 nucleotides match TRBD1. CDR3 length: 16 residues. CDR1 is MNHNS, CDR2 SASEGT, per germline. With V trimmed by 6 bases and J by 3 bases, 11 bases remained unmatched.